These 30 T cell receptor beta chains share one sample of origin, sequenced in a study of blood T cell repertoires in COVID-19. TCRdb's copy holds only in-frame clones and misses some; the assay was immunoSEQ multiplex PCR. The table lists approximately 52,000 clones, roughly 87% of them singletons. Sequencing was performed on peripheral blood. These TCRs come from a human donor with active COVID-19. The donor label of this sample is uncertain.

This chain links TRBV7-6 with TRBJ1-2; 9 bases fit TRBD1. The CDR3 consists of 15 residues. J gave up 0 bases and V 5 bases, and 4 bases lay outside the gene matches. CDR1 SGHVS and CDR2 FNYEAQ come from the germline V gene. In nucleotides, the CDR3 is TGTGCCAGCAGCGCCGGACAGGGGACTAACTATGGCTACACCTTC. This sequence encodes CASSAGQGTNYGYTF.

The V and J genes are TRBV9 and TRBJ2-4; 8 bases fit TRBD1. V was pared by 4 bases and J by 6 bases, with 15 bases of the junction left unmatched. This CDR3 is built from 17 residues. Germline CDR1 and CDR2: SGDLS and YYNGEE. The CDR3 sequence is CASSPGTGAPVGNIQYF. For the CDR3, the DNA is TGTGCCAGCAGCCCCGGGACAGGCGCCCCAGTCGGAAACATTCAGTACTTC.

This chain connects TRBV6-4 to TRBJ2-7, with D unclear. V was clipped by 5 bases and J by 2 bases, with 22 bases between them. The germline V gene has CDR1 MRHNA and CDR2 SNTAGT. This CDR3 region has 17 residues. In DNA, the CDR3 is TGTGCCAGCAGTCCTCAAGTATCGATGGCGGATCCCTACGAGCAGTACTTC. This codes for CASSPQVSMADPYEQYF.

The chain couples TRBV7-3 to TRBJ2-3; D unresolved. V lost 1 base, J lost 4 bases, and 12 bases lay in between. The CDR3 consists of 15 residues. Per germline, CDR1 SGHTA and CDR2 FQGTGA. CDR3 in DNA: TGTGCCAGCAGCTTAAGCGGTTCACTTTCAGATACGCAGTATTTT. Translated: CASSLSGSLSDTQYF.

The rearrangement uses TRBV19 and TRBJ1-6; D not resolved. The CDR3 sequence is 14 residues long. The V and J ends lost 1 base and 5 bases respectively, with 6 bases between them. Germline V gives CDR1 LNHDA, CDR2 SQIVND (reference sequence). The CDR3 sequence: CASSIVADNSPLHF. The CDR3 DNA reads TGTGCCAGTAGTATAGTCGCAGATAATTCACCCCTCCACTTT.

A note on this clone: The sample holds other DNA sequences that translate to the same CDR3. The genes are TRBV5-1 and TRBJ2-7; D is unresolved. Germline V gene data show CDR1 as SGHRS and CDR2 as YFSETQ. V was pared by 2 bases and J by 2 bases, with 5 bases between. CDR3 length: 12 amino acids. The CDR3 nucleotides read TGCGCCAGCAGCTTAGAGCCCTACGAGCAGTACTTC. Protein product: CASSLEPYEQYF.

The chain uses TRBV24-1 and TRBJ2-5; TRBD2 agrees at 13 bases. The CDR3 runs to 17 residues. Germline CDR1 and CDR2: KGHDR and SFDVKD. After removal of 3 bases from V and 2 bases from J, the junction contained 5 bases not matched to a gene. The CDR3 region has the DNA TGTGCCACCAGTGATCCAGGACTAGCGGGGGAACAAGAGACCCAGTACTTC. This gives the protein CATSDPGLAGEQETQYF.

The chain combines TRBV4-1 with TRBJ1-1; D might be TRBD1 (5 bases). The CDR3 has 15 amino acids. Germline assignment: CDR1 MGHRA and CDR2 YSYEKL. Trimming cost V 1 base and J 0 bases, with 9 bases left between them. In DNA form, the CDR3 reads TGCGCCAGCAGCCAAGTAGGGGCCCTGAACACTGAAGCTTTCTTT. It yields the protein CASSQVGALNTEAFF.

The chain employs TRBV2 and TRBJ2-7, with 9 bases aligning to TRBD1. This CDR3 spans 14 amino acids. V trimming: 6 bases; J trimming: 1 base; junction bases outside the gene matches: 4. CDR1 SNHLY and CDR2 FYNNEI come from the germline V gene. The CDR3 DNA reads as TGTGCCAGCAGCCGGGACAGGGAGTCCTACGAGCAGTACTTC. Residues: CASSRDRESYEQYF. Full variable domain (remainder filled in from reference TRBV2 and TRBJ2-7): EPEVTQTPSHQVTQMGQEVILRCVPISNHLYFYWYRQILGQKVEFLVSFYNNEISEKSEIFDDQFSVERPDGSNFTLKIRSTKLEDSAMYFCASSRDRESYEQYFGPGTRLTVT.

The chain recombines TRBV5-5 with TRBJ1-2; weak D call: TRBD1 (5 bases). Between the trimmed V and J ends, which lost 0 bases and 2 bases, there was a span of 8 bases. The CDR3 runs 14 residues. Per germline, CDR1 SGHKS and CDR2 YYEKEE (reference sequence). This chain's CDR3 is CASSLEPGNYGYTF. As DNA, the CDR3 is TGTGCCAGCAGCTTGGAACCAGGGAACTATGGCTACACCTTC.

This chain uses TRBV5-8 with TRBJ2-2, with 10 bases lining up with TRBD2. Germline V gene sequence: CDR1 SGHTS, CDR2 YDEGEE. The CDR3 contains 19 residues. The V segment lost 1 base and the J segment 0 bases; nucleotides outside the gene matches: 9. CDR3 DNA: TGTGCCAGCAGCTTGACCAAACTAGCGGGGTTTCCGAACACCGGGGAGCTGTTTTTT. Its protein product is CASSLTKLAGFPNTGELFF.

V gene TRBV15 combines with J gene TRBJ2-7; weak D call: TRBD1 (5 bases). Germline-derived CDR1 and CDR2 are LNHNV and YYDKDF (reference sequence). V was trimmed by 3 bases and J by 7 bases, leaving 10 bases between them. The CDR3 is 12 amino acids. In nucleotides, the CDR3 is TGTGCCACCAGCAGGAAAGGGGAAGAGCAGTACTTC. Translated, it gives CATSRKGEEQYF.

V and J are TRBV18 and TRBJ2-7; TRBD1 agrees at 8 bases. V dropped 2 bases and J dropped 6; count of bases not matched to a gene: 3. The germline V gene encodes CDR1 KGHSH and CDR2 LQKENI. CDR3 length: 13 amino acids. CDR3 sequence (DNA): TGTGCCAGCTCACCAAGACAGGGGACCGAGCAGTACTTC. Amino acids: CASSPRQGTEQYF. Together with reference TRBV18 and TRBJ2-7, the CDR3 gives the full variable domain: NAGVMQNPRHLVRRRGQEARLRCSPMKGHSHVYWYRQLPEEGLKFMVYLQKENIIDESGMPKERFSAEFPKEGPSILRIQQVVRGDSAAYFCASSPRQGTEQYFGPGTRLTVT.

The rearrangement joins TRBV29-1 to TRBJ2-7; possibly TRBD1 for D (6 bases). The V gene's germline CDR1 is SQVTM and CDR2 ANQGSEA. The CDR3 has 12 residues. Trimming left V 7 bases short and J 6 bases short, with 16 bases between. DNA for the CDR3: TGCAGCGCTGGCCGGACAGTGATCGAGCAGTACTTC. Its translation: CSAGRTVIEQYF.

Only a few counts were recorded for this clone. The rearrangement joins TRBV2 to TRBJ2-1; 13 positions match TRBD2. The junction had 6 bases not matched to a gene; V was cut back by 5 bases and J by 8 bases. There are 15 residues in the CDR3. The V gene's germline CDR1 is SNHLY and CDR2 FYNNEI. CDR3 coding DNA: TGTGCCAGCAGTAAAAGGACTAGCGGGGGTGATGAGCAGTTCTTC. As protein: CASSKRTSGGDEQFF.

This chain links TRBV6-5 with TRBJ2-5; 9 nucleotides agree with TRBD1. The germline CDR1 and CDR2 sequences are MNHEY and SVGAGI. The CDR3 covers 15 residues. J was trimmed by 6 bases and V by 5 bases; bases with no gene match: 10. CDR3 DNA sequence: TGTGCCAGCAGTCCCCAAGGGACAGGGAGTCAGACCCAGTACTTC. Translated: CASSPQGTGSQTQYF.

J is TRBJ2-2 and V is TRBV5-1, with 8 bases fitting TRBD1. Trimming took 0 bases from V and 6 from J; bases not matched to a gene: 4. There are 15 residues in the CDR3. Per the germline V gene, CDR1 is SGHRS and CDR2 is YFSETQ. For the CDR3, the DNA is TGCGCCAGCAGCTTGGCGACAGGGGCAGCCGGGGAGCTGTTTTTT. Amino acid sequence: CASSLATGAAGELFF.

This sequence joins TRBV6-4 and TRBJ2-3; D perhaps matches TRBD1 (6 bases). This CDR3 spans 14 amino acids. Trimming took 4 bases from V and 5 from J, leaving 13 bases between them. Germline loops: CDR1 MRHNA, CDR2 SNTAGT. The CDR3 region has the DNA TGTGCCAGCAGTGCCAGGGGATCGGGAGATACGCAGTATTTT. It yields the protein CASSARGSGDTQYF.

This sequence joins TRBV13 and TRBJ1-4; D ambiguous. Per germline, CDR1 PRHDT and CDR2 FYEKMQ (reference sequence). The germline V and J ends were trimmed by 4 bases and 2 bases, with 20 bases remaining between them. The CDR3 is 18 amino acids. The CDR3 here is CASSSTSRGRRTNEKLFF. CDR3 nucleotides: TGTGCCAGCAGCTCTACATCGCGGGGTAGGAGGACTAATGAAAAACTGTTTTTT.

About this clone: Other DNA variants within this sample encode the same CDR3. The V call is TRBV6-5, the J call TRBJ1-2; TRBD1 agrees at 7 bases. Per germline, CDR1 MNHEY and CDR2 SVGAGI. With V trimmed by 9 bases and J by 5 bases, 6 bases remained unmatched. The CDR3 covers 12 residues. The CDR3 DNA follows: TGTGCCAGTAGCTCACAGGGGTATGGCTACACCTTC. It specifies CASSSQGYGYTF.

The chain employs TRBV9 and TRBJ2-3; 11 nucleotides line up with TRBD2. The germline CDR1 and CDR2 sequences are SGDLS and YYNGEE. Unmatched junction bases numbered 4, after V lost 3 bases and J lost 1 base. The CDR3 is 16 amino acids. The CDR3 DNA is TGTGCCAGCAGCGCTAGCGGGGGGCATGGCACAGATACGCAGTATTTT. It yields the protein CASSASGGHGTDTQYF. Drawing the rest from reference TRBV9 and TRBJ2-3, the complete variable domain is DSGVTQTPKHLITATGQRVTLRCSPRSGDLSVYWYQQSLDQGLQFLIQYYNGEERAKGNILERFSAQQFPDLHSELNLSSLELGDSALYFCASSASGGHGTDTQYFGPGTRLTVL.

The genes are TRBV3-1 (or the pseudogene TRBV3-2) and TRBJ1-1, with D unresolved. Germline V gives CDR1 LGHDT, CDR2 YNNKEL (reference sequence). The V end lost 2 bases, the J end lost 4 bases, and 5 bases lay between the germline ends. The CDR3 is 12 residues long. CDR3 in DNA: TGTGCCAGCAGCCAATCGGTCACTGAAGCTTTCTTT. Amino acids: CASSQSVTEAFF.

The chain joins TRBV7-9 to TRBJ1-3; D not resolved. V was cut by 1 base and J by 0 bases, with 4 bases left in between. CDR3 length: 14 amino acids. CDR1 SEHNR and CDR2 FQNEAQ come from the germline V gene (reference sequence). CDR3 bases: TGTGCCAGCAGCTTAGGTAGCTCTGGAAACACCATATATTTT. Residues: CASSLGSSGNTIYF.

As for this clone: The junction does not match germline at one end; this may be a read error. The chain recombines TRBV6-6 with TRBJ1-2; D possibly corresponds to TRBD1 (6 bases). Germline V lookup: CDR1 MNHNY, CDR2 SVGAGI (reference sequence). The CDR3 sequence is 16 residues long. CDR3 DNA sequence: TGTGCCAGCAGTTACGCGGGCGGGGGGGCGAACTATGGTTACACCTTC. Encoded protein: CASSYAGGGANYGYTF.

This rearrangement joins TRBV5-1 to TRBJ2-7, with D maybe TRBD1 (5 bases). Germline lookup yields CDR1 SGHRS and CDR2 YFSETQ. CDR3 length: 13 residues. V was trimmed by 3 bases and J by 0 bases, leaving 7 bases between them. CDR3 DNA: TGCGCCAGCAGCTCAGGGTACTCCTACGAGCAGTACTTC. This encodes CASSSGYSYEQYF.

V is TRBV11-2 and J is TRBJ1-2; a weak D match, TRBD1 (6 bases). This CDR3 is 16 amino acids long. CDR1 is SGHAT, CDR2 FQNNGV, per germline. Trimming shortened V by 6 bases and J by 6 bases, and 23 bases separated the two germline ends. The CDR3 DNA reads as TGTGCCAGCAGATCAACTCTATCGACAGGTATCGATGGCTACACCTTC. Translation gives CASRSTLSTGIDGYTF.

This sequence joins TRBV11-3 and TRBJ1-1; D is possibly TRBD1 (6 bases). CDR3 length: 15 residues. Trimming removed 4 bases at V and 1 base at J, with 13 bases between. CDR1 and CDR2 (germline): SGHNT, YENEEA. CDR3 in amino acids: CASSSAGTQNTEAFF. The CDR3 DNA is TGTGCCAGCAGCTCCGCCGGGACACAGAACACTGAAGCTTTCTTT.

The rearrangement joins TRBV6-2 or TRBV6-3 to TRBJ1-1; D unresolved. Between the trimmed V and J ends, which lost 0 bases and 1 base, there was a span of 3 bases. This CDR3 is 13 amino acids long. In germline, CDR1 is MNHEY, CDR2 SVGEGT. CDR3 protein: CASSYSRNTEAFF. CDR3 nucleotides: TGTGCCAGCAGTTACTCGCGGAACACTGAAGCTTTCTTT.

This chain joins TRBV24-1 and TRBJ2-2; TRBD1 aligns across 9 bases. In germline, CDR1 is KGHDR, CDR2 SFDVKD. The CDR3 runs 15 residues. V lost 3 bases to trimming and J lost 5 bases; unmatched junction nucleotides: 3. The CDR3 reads CATSDAGQGTGELFF. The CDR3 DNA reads TGTGCCACCAGTGATGCGGGACAGGGAACCGGGGAGCTGTTTTTT.

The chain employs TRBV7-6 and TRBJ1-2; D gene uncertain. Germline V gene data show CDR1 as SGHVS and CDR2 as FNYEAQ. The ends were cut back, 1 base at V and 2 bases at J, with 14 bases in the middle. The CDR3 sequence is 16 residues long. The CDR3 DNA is TGTGCCAGCAGCTTAGATCCGGGTTCCTCGAACTATGGCTACACCTTC. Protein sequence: CASSLDPGSSNYGYTF. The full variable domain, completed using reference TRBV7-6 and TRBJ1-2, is GAGVSQSPRYKVTKRGQDVALRCDPISGHVSLYWYRQALGQGPEFLTYFNYEAQQDKSGLPNDRFSAERPEGSISTLTIQRTEQRDSAMYRCASSLDPGSSNYGYTFGSGTRLTVV.